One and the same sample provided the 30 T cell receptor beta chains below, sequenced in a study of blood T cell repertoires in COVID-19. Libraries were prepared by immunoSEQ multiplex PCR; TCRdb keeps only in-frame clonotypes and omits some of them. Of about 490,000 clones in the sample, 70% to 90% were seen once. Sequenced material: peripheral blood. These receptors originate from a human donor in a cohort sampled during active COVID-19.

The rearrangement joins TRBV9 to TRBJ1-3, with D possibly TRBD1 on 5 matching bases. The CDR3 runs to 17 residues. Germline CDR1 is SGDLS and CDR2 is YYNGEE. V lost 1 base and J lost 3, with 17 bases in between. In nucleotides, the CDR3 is TGTGCCAGCAGCGTATCGGTCTCAGGGCTGGGTGGAAACACCATATATTTT. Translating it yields CASSVSVSGLGGNTIYF.

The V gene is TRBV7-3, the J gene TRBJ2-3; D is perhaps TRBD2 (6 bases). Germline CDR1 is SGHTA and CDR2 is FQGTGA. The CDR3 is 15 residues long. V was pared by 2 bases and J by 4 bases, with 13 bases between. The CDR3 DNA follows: TGTGCCAGCAGCTTACTGGGGGACTCCCCAGATACGCAGTATTTT. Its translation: CASSLLGDSPDTQYF.

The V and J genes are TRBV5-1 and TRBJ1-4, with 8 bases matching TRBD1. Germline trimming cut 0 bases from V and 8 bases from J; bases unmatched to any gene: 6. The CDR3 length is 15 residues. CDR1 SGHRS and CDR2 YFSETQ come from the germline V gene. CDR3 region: CASSLVPDRAEKLFF. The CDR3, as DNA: TGCGCCAGCAGCTTGGTTCCGGACAGGGCGGAAAAACTGTTTTTT.

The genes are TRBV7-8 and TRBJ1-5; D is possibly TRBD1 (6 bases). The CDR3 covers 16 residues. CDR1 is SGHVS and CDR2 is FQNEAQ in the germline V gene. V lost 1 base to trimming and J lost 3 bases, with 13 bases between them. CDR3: CASSLGAGGYNQPQHF. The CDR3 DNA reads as TGTGCCAGCAGCTTAGGAGCGGGGGGCTACAATCAGCCCCAGCATTTT. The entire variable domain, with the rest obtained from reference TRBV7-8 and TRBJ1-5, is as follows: GAGVSQSPRYKVAKRGQDVALRCDPISGHVSLFWYQQALGQGPEFLTYFQNEAQLDKSGLPSDRFFAERPEGSVSTLKIQRTQQEDSAVYLCASSLGAGGYNQPQHFGDGTRLSIL.

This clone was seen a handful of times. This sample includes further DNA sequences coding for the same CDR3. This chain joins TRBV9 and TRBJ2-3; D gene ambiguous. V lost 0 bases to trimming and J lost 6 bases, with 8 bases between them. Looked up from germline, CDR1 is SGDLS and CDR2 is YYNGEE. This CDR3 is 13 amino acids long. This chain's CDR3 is CASSVVSRDTQYF. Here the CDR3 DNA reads TGTGCCAGCAGCGTAGTGAGCAGGGATACGCAGTATTTT.

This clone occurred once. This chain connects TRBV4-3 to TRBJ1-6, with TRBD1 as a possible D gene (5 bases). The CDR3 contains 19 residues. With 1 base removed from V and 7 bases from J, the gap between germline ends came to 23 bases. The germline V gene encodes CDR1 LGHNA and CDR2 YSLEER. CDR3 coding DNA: TGCGCCAGCAGCCAAGGGAGAAGCGGAGTCGGGGGGATGAATTCACCCCTCCACTTT. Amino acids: CASSQGRSGVGGMNSPLHF.

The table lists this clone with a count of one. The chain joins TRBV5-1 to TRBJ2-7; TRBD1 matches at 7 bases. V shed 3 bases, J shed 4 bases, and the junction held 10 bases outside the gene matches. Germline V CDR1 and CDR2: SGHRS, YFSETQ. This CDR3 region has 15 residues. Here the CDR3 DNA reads TGCGCCAGCAGCTCGAGGACAGGCGCCGGGTACGAGCAGTACTTC. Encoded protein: CASSSRTGAGYEQYF.

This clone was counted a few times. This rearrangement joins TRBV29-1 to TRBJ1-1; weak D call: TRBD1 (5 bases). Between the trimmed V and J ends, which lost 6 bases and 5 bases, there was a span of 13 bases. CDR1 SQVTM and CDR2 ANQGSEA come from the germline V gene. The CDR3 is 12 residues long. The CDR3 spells CSVELGGTEAFF. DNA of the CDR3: TGCAGCGTCGAGCTCGGGGGGACTGAAGCTTTCTTT.

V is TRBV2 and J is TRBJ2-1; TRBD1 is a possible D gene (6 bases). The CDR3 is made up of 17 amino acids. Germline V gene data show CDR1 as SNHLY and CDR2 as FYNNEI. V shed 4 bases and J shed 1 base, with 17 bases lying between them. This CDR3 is CASSAIAGVTSYNEQFF. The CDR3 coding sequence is TGTGCCAGCAGTGCTATTGCAGGGGTCACTTCCTACAATGAGCAGTTCTTC. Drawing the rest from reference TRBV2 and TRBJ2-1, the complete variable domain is EPEVTQTPSHQVTQMGQEVILRCVPISNHLYFYWYRQILGQKVEFLVSFYNNEISEKSEIFDDQFSVERPDGSNFTLKIRSTKLEDSAMYFCASSAIAGVTSYNEQFFGPGTRLTVL.

The CDR3 sequence is CASSGGVTGSGKETQYF. Written as DNA, the CDR3 is TGTGCCAGCAGTGGGGGGGTGACAGGGTCGGGCAAAGAGACCCAGTACTTC. The chain couples TRBV6-1 to TRBJ2-5; possibly TRBD1 for D (7 bases). The CDR3 spans 17 residues. Looked up from germline, CDR1 is MNHNS and CDR2 is SASEGT. Trimming left V 4 bases short and J 3 bases short, with 21 bases between.

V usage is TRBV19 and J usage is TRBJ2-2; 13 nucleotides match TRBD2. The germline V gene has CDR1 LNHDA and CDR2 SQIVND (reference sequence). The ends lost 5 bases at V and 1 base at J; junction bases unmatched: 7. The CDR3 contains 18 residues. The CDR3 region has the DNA TGTGCCAGTAGTCTAGGACTAGCGGGAGTCATGAACACCGGGGAGCTGTTTTTT. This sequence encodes CASSLGLAGVMNTGELFF.

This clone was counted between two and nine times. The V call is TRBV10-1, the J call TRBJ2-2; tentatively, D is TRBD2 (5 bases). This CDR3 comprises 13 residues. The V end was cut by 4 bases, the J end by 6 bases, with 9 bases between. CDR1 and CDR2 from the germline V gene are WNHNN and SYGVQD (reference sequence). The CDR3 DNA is TGCGCCAGCAGTGCGGACTTAGCCGGGGAGCTGTTTTTT. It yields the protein CASSADLAGELFF.

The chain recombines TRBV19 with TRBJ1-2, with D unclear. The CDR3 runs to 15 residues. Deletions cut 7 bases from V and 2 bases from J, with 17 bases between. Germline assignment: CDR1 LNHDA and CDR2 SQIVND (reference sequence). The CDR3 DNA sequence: TGTGCCAGTAAAGGTCACCCGGGAGCAAACTATGGCTACACCTTC. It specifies CASKGHPGANYGYTF.

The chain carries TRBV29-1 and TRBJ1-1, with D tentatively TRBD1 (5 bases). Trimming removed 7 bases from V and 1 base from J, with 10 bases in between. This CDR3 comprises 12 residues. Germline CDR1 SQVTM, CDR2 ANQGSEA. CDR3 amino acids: CSGRTRNTEAFF. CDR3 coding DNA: TGCAGCGGCCGGACACGGAACACTGAAGCTTTCTTT.

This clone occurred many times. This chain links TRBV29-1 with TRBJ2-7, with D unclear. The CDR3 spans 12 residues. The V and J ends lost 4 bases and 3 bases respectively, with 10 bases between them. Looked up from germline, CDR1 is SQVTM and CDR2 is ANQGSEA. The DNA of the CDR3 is TGCAGCGTTGGAGGAAATTACTACGAGCAGTACTTC. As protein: CSVGGNYYEQYF.

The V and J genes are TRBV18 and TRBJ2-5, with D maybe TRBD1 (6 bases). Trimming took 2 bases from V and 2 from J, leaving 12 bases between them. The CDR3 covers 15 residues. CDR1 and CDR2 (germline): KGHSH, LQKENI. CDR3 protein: CASSPRTALQETQYF. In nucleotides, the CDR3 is TGTGCCAGCTCACCAAGGACAGCCTTGCAAGAGACCCAGTACTTC.

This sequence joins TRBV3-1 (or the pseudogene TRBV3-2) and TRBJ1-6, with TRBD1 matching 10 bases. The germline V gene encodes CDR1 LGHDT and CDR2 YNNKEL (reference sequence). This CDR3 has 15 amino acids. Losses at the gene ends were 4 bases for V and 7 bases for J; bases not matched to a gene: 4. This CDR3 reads CASSPADRGNSPLHF. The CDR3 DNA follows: TGTGCCAGCAGCCCCGCGGACAGGGGGAATTCACCCCTCCACTTT.

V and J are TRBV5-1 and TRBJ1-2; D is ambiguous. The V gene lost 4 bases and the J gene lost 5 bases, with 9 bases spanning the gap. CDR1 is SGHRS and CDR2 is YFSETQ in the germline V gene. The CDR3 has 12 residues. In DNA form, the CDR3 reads TGCGCCAGCAGCGAATCCACTTATGGCTACACCTTC. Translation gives CASSESTYGYTF.

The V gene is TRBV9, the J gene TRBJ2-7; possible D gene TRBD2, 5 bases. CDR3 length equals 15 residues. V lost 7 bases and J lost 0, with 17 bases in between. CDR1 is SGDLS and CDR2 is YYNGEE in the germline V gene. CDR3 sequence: CASAVTPAVSYEQYF. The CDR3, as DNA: TGTGCCAGCGCAGTAACCCCAGCGGTCTCCTACGAGCAGTACTTC.

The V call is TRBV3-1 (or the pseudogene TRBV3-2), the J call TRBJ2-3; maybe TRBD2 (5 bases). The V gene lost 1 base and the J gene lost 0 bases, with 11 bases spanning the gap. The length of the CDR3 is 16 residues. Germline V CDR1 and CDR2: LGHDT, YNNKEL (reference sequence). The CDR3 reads CASSQGAGPSTDTQYF. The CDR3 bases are TGTGCCAGCAGCCAAGGTGCGGGCCCTAGCACAGATACGCAGTATTTT.

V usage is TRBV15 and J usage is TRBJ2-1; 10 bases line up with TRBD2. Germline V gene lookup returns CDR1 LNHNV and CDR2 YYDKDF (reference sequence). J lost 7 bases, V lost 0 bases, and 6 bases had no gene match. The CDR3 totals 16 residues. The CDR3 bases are TGTGCCACCAGCAGAGATAAAGCGGGAGGGCTGAATGAGCAGTTCTTC. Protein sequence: CATSRDKAGGLNEQFF.

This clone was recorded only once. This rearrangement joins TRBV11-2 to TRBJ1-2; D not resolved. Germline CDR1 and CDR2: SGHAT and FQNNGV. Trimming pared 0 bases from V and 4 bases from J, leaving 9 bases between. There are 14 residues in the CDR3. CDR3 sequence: CASSLDSSSYGYTF. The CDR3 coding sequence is TGTGCCAGCAGCTTAGACAGTTCCTCCTATGGCTACACCTTC.

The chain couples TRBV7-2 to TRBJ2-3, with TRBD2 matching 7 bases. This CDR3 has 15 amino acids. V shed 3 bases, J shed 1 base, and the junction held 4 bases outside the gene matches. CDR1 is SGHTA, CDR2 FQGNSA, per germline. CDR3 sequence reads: CASSFSGQGTDTQYF. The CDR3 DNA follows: TGTGCCAGCAGCTTTAGCGGGCAAGGCACAGATACGCAGTATTTT.

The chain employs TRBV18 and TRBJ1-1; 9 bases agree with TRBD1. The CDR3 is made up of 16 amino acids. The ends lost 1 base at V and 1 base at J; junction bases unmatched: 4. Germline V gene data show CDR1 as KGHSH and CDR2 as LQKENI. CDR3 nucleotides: TGTGCCAGCTCACCACTAAGGACAGGGGAGAACACTGAAGCTTTCTTT. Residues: CASSPLRTGENTEAFF.

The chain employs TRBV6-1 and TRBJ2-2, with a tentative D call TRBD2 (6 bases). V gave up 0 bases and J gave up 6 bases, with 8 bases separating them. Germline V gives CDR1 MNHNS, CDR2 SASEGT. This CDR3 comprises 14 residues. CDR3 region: CASSEAREPGELFF. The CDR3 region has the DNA TGTGCCAGCAGTGAAGCGCGGGAACCCGGGGAGCTGTTTTTT.

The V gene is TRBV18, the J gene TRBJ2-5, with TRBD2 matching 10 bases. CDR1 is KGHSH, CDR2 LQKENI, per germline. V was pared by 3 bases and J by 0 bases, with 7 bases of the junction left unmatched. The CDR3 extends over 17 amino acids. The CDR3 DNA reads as TGTGCCAGCTCACCCCGCCGAGGACTAGCGGACCAAGAGACCCAGTACTTC. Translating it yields CASSPRRGLADQETQYF.

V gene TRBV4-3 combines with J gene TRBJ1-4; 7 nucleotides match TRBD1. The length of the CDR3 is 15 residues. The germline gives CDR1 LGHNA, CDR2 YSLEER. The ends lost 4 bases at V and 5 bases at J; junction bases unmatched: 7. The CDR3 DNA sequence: TGCGCCAGCAGCCGAGGAAGACAGGGAAATGAAAAACTGTTTTTT. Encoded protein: CASSRGRQGNEKLFF.

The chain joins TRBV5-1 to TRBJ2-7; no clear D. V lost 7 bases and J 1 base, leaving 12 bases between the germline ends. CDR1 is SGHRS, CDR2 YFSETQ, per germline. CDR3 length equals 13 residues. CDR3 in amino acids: CASGLGPSYEQYF. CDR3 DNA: TGCGCCAGCGGGCTGGGCCCATCCTACGAGCAGTACTTC.

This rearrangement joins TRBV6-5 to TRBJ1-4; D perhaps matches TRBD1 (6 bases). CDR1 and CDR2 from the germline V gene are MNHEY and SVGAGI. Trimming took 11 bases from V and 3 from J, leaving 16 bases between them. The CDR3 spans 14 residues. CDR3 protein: CAVRQGLANEKLFF. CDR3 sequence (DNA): TGTGCCGTCCGCCAGGGGTTGGCTAATGAAAAACTGTTTTTT.

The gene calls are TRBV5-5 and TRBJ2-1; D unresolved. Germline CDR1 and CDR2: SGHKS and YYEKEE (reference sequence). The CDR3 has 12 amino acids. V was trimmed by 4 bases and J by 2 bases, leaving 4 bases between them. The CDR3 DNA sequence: TGTGCCAGCAGCCCTACCTACAATGAGCAGTTCTTC. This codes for CASSPTYNEQFF.